These T cell receptor beta chains were read from a single sample in a study of vaccination and CD4 T cells after COVID-19. For these receptors, no antigen is known. TCRdb independently ran MiXCR on the PCR reads; one entry per CDR3 protein. The sample holds 4,500 to 5,500 distinct CDR3 sequences; about 32% are singletons and the top ten take approximately 33%. The sample was CD4+ T cells from blood, cultured in vitro, taken after SARS-CoV-2 vaccination. These receptors came from a human donor who had recovered from COVID-19. The CDR3 runs from the conserved cysteine through the conserved F or W. The D gene is left open where the match is weak. Part of the rows lack a size; the others show once, few, many or a class for expanded clones.

J gene | clone size | V gene | D gene | CDR3 protein | CDR3 DNA
TRBJ1-1 | medium-sized | TRBV20-1 | . | CSAREGAGNTEAFF | TGCAGTGCTAGAGAAGGGGCCGGGAACACTGAAGCTTTCTTT
TRBJ1-2 | few | TRBV10-2 | TRBD1 | CASSGTGAGGYTF | TGCGCCAGCAGTGGAACAGGGGCCGGCGGCTACACCTTC
TRBJ1-5 | . | TRBV5-6 | . | CASSLTESQPQHF | TGTGCCAGCAGCTTGACAGAAAGTCAGCCCCAGCATTTT
TRBJ1-6 | . | TRBV10-3 | . | CAISESSGGYNSPLHF | TGTGCCATCAGTGAGTCATCTGGGGGCTATAATTCACCCCTCCACTTT
TRBJ2-5 | . | TRBV6-1 | TRBD1 | CASSLLTGWEETQYF | TGTGCCAGCAGCCTTCTGACAGGGTGGGAAGAGACCCAGTACTTC
TRBJ1-1 | medium-sized | TRBV20-1 | . | CSVGRLNTEAFF | TGCAGTGTGGGGCGGCTGAACACTGAAGCTTTCTTT
TRBJ2-7 | . | TRBV11-2 | TRBD2 | CASSLAGGSSYEQYF | TGTGCCAGCAGCTTAGCGGGCGGGAGCTCCTACGAGCAGTACTTC
TRBJ2-5 | . | TRBV20-1 | . | CSARDLLKGLETQYF | TGCAGTGCTAGAGATCTCCTGAAGGGTCTCGAGACCCAGTACTTC
TRBJ1-3 | . | TRBV6-2/TRBV6-3 | . | CASSYFGRRASGNTIYF | TGTGCCAGCAGTTACTTCGGCCGGCGGGCCTCTGGAAACACCATATATTTT
TRBJ1-2 | few | TRBV12-3/TRBV12-4 | TRBD1 | CASSFPQGRTRQGANYGYTF | TGTGCCAGCAGTTTTCCGCAGGGCCGAACTCGACAGGGAGCGAACTATGGCTACACCTTC
TRBJ1-5 | few | TRBV7-6 | . | CASSLALGQEQDQPQHF | TGTGCCAGCAGCTTAGCGCTGGGGCAGGAACAGGATCAGCCCCAGCATTTT
TRBJ1-2 | few | TRBV6-1 | . | CASSEIGNGYTF | TGTGCCAGCAGTGAAATAGGGAATGGCTACACCTTC
TRBJ2-5 | . | TRBV7-2 | . | CASSLDGGLAETQYF | TGTGCCAGCAGCTTAGATGGGGGGCTGGCGGAGACCCAGTACTTC
TRBJ2-2 | . | TRBV10-3 | . | CAISESKGTGELFF | TGTGCCATCAGTGAGTCAAAGGGCACCGGGGAGCTGTTTTTT
TRBJ1-5 | . | TRBV20-1 | . | CSAGGGGPNQPQHF | TGCAGTGCGGGGGGGGGCGGACCTAATCAGCCCCAGCATTTT
TRBJ1-2 | . | TRBV30 | . | CAWSLGSYGYTF | TGTGCCTGGAGTCTGGGCAGCTATGGCTACACCTTC
TRBJ2-5 | few | TRBV7-9 | . | CASSSLKEQETQYF | TGTGCCAGCAGCTCCCTTAAGGAACAAGAGACCCAGTACTTC
TRBJ1-2 | . | TRBV4-1 | . | CASSQPGTYGYTF | TGCGCCAGCAGCCAGCCGGGAACCTATGGCTACACCTTC
TRBJ2-1 | . | TRBV6-2/TRBV6-3 | . | CASSYGRGTYNEQFF | TGTGCCAGCAGTTACGGGCGGGGTACCTACAATGAGCAGTTCTTC
TRBJ2-3 | few | TRBV23-1 | . | CASSQNQTARTDTQYF | TGCGCCAGCAGTCAAAACCAGACCGCGCGGACCGATACGCAGTATTTT
TRBJ2-7 | . | TRBV20-1 | TRBD1 | CSASEKTGTYEQYF | TGCAGTGCTAGCGAGAAGACAGGGACCTACGAGCAGTACTTC
TRBJ2-3 | . | TRBV7-2 | . | CASSLADFDTQYF | TGTGCCAGCAGCTTAGCGGACTTCGATACGCAGTATTTT
TRBJ1-1 | . | TRBV29-1 | . | CSVENPGRWTEAFF | TGCAGCGTTGAGAATCCGGGGCGTTGGACTGAAGCTTTCTTT
TRBJ1-1 | once | TRBV28 | . | CASSHKPGNTEAFF | TGTGCCAGCAGTCATAAACCCGGGAACACTGAAGCTTTCTTT
TRBJ2-5 | few | TRBV27 | . | CASSLSRFETQYF | TGTGCCAGCAGTTTATCCAGGTTTGAGACCCAGTACTTC
TRBJ1-1 | . | TRBV6-2/TRBV6-3 | . | CTSSYSGGGAEAFF | TGTACCAGCAGTTACTCCGGTGGGGGCGCTGAAGCTTTCTTT
TRBJ2-5 | . | TRBV24-1 | TRBD1 | CATSERGTDQKETQYF | TGTGCCACCAGTGAGCGTGGGACAGACCAAAAAGAGACCCAGTACTTC
TRBJ1-6 | medium-sized | TRBV15 | . | CATSRGRGSPLHF | TGTGCCACCAGCAGAGGACGGGGGTCACCCCTCCACTTT
TRBJ1-2 | . | TRBV6-1 | TRBD1 | CASTPGTGLNYGYTF | TGTGCCAGCACTCCAGGGACAGGGCTTAACTATGGCTACACCTTC
TRBJ1-1 | . | TRBV6-2/TRBV6-3 | . | CASSYADGPGNTEAFF | TGTGCCAGCAGTTACGCGGACGGCCCCGGGAACACTGAAGCTTTCTTT
TRBJ2-7 | . | TRBV29-1 | TRBD2 | CSVEGLAGVRDEQYF | TGCAGCGTCGAGGGACTAGCGGGAGTTCGGGACGAGCAGTACTTC
TRBJ2-3 | few | TRBV6-1 | . | CASSATDTDTQYF | TGTGCCAGCAGTGCTACCGACACAGATACGCAGTATTTT
TRBJ2-7 | large | TRBV5-1 | TRBD1 | CASSSAGTGKYEQYF | TGCGCCAGCAGCTCGGCCGGGACAGGGAAGTACGAGCAGTACTTC
TRBJ2-7 | . | TRBV27 | TRBD1 | CASSFSSPLTGRAYEQYF | TGTGCCAGCAGTTTCTCATCCCCCCTGACAGGGAGAGCCTACGAGCAGTACTTC
TRBJ2-7 | few | TRBV20-1 | . | CSARRNEQYF | TGCAGTGCTAGAAGGAACGAGCAGTACTTC
TRBJ1-2 | medium-sized | TRBV19 | TRBD1 | CASISMGMTGRIGNYGYTF | TGTGCCAGTATTAGTATGGGGATGACAGGGAGAATCGGTAACTATGGCTACACCTTC
TRBJ2-5 | few | TRBV7-2 | . | CASSAGPRETQYF | TGTGCCAGCAGCGCTGGACCTCGGGAGACCCAGTACTTC
TRBJ2-3 | . | TRBV7-8 | TRBD1 | CASSSPGQSTDTQYF | TGTGCCAGCAGCTCACCGGGACAGAGCACAGATACGCAGTATTTT
TRBJ2-5 | . | TRBV4-2 | . | CASSPLFRGQEETQYF | TGTGCCAGCAGCCCATTGTTCCGGGGGCAAGAGGAGACCCAGTACTTC
TRBJ2-1 | . | TRBV10-2 | TRBD2 | CASSRLAGGESEQFF | TGCGCCAGCAGTCGACTAGCGGGGGGTGAGAGTGAGCAGTTCTTC
TRBJ1-6 | . | TRBV5-1 | . | CASSLRQDRNSPLHF | TGCGCCAGCAGCTTGAGACAGGATAGAAATTCACCCCTCCACTTT
TRBJ1-6 | . | TRBV12-3/TRBV12-4 | . | CASSLGLLSNSPLHF | TGTGCCAGCAGTTTGGGGTTACTTTCAAATTCACCCCTCCACTTT
TRBJ1-5 | . | TRBV4-2 | TRBD1 | CASSRSRDRRHSNQPQHF | TGTGCCAGCAGCCGCAGCCGGGACAGGCGCCATAGCAATCAGCCCCAGCATTTT
TRBJ1-2 | . | TRBV28 | . | CASISVQRNGYTF | TGTGCCAGCATCTCAGTACAGAGGAATGGCTACACCTTC
TRBJ2-3 | . | TRBV4-3 | . | CASSLRLWRGGADTQYF | TGCGCCAGCAGCCTTCGACTATGGAGGGGGGGCGCAGATACGCAGTATTTT
TRBJ1-1 | . | TRBV7-9 | . | CASSAGGAGTEAFF | TGTGCCAGCAGCGCCGGGGGTGCGGGCACTGAAGCTTTCTTT
TRBJ2-1 | . | TRBV10-3 | . | CAIRQGGQGEQFF | TGTGCCATCAGACAGGGTGGGCAGGGGGAGCAGTTCTTC
TRBJ2-7 | . | TRBV6-1 | . | CASRPSARRDYEQYF | TGTGCCAGCAGGCCCAGCGCGCGAAGGGACTACGAGCAGTACTTC
TRBJ2-5 | few | TRBV7-9 | TRBD1 | CASSQGAGASETQYF | TGTGCCAGCAGCCAGGGGGCTGGGGCCAGCGAGACCCAGTACTTC
TRBJ2-5 | few | TRBV18 | . | CATARAGQETQYF | TGCGCAACGGCCCGGGCGGGACAAGAGACCCAGTACTTC